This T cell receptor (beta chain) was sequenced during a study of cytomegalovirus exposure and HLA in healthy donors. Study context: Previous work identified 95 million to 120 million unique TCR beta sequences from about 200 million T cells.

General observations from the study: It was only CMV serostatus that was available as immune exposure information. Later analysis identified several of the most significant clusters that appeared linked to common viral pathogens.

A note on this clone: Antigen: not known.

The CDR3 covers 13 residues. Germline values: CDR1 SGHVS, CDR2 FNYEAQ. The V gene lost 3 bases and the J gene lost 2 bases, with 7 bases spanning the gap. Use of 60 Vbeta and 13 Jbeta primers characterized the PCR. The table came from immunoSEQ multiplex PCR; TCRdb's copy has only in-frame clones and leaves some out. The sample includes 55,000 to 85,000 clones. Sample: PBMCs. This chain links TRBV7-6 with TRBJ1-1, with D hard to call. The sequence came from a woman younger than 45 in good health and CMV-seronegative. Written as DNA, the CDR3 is TGTGCCAGCAGCTTGTCCGGTAACACTGAAGCTTTCTTT. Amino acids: CASSLSGNTEAFF.